This T cell receptor beta chain was identified during a study of blood T cells in healthy people across ages. For the second PCR, which ran for about 7 to 11 cycles, a sample-barcoded 5' primer and a J-beta primer mix were used. A tag from a template-switch adaptor with 12 random nucleotides marked each cDNA molecule. TCRdb used MiXCR to reprocess the 5' RACE reads, holding one entry per CDR3 protein. The sample carries 1.2 million to 1.5 million distinct CDR3 sequences, 40% to 50% recorded once. This clonotype was seen only a few times. The V gene end was trimmed by 10 bases and the J gene end by 2 bases; junction bases not matched to a gene: 7. Germline loops: CDR1 MNHNY, CDR2 SVGAGI (reference sequence). CDR3 length equals 13 residues.

The rearrangement uses TRBV6-6 and TRBJ1-1; 7 bases map to TRBD1. The sequence came from a woman between 18 and 29 years old in good health. The material sequenced was blood. The CDR3 is CATEGAINTEAFF. The CDR3 DNA is TGTGCCACCGAGGGGGCAATAAACACTGAAGCTTTCTTT.